This is a list of T cell receptor beta chains from one sample in a study of identical twins. TCRdb reanalysed the 5' RACE reads using MiXCR and keeps one entry per CDR3 protein. Of approximately 500,000 distinct CDR3 sequences listed, 20% to 25% are singletons. The same specimen was also included in a second study, on T cells expressing NK-cell markers.

Input material: CD4+ T cells sorted from blood. Source of these receptors: a woman aged 18-29 years in good health. CDR3s include the opening cysteine and the closing phenylalanine or tryptophan. The D gene is left open where the match is weak. Part of the rows lack a size; the others show once, few, many or a class for expanded clones.

>few|TRBV10-3|TRBJ2-1|-
CAISESTRGFRNEQFF
TGTGCCATCAGTGAGTCGACTCGAGGGTTTAGGAATGAGCAGTTCTTC
>-|TRBV20-1|TRBJ2-7|-
CSARDGARLYEQYF
TGCAGTGCTAGAGATGGGGCTAGGTTATACGAGCAGTACTTC
>-|TRBV20-1|TRBJ2-3|TRBD2
CSAPSGYFSSGTTDTQYF
TGCAGTGCTCCGAGCGGGTACTTCTCCAGCGGGACCACAGATACGCAGTATTTT
>-|TRBV7-9|TRBJ1-2|-
CASSSSLLSVFGYTF
TGTGCCAGCAGTTCGAGCTTATTGTCCGTTTTTGGCTACACCTTC
>few|TRBV7-9|TRBJ1-2|-
CASSSSQQYYTF
TGTGCCAGCAGCTCGTCTCAACAGTACTACACCTTC
>-|TRBV18|TRBJ2-5|-
CASSPPSQQETQYF
TGTGCCAGCTCACCACCGTCACAACAAGAGACCCAGTACTTC
>-|TRBV11-2|TRBJ1-2|TRBD1
CASSLDRADGYTF
TGTGCCAGCAGCTTGGACAGGGCTGATGGCTACACCTTC
>few|TRBV20-1|TRBJ2-1|TRBD2
CSASGSGVVNEQFF
TGCAGTGCTAGCGGTAGCGGGGTCGTGAATGAGCAGTTCTTC
>-|TRBV20-1|TRBJ2-3|TRBD2
CSATNRDYHTDTQYF
TGCAGTGCCACAAACCGGGACTATCACACAGATACGCAGTATTTT
>-|TRBV2|TRBJ2-5|-
CASSAGSETQYF
TGTGCCAGCAGCGCGGGTTCGGAGACCCAGTACTTC
>-|TRBV28|TRBJ2-7|-
CASILRTYSYEQYF
TGTGCCAGCATTCTCAGGACGTATTCCTACGAGCAGTACTTC
>few|TRBV27|TRBJ1-1|-
CASSQYRVYTEAFF
TGTGCCAGCAGTCAGTACAGGGTTTACACTGAAGCTTTCTTT
>few|TRBV18|TRBJ2-2|-
CASSPPSGVIGELFF
TGTGCCAGCTCACCACCATCGGGAGTGATCGGGGAGCTGTTTTTT
>-|TRBV12-3/TRBV12-4|TRBJ2-1|-
CASSLEGGRFGNEQFF
TGTGCCAGCAGTTTAGAGGGGGGCCGGTTTGGCAATGAGCAGTTCTTC
>-|TRBV5-1|TRBJ2-3|TRBD2
CASSLGAGEDTQYF
TGCGCCAGCAGCTTGGGAGCGGGGGAAGATACGCAGTATTTT
>-|TRBV11-2|TRBJ2-7|-
CASASRGLEVSRLYEQYF
TGTGCCAGCGCCTCTAGGGGGTTAGAGGTGTCAAGGTTATACGAGCAGTACTTC
>-|TRBV5-1|TRBJ2-3|-
CASSSTGSDTQYF
TGCGCCAGCAGCTCTACAGGGTCAGATACGCAGTATTTT
>-|TRBV7-3|TRBJ2-6|-
CASSWGGAGANVLTF
TGTGCCAGCAGCTGGGGGGGCGCTGGGGCCAACGTCCTGACTTTC
>-|TRBV5-1|TRBJ1-3|-
CASSFATAGNTIYF
TGCGCCAGCAGCTTCGCCACAGCTGGAAACACCATATATTTT
>-|TRBV29-1|TRBJ1-2|TRBD1
CSVDRGGGYTF
TGCAGCGTAGACAGGGGAGGGGGCTACACCTTC
>few|TRBV12-3/TRBV12-4|TRBJ1-5|-
CASSFIAGASQPQHF
TGTGCCAGCAGTTTTATTGCAGGGGCGAGTCAGCCCCAGCATTTT
>few|TRBV5-5|TRBJ1-5|TRBD1
CASSRTGAFQPQHF
TGTGCCAGCAGCCGGACAGGGGCATTTCAGCCCCAGCATTTT
>few|TRBV10-3|TRBJ2-2|-
CAISESTNTGELLF
TGTGCCATCAGTGAGTCAACGAACACCGGGGAGCTGCTTTTT
>few|TRBV20-1|TRBJ2-5|TRBD1
CSAITGAETQYF
TGCAGTGCTATAACAGGGGCCGAGACCCAGTACTTC
>-|TRBV30|TRBJ2-1|-
CAWRQDYNEQFF
TGTGCCTGGAGACAGGACTACAATGAGCAGTTCTTC
>-|TRBV12-5|TRBJ1-4|-
CASGLAPQGTRKGKLFF
TGTGCTAGTGGTTTGGCACCCCAGGGAACCCGAAAAGGGAAACTGTTTTTT
>-|TRBV10-3|TRBJ1-6|-
CATNRERGSPLHF
TGTGCCACTAACAGGGAACGGGGTTCACCCCTCCACTTT
>few|TRBV7-9|TRBJ2-1|TRBD2
CASSSGLAVSYNEQFF
TGTGCCAGCAGCTCGGGACTAGCGGTCTCCTACAATGAGCAGTTCTTC
>-|TRBV20-1|TRBJ1-5|TRBD1
CSGGQGINQPQHF
TGCAGTGGAGGACAGGGGATAAATCAGCCCCAGCATTTT
>-|TRBV2|TRBJ1-1|-
CASQMNTEAFF
TGTGCCAGCCAAATGAACACTGAAGCTTTCTTT
>-|TRBV6-1|TRBJ2-3|TRBD1
CAGRQGGTDTQYF
TGTGCCGGAAGACAGGGGGGCACAGATACGCAGTATTTT
>-|TRBV28|TRBJ2-1|-
CASSFPGNSYNEQFF
TGTGCCAGCAGTTTTCCGGGAAACTCCTACAATGAGCAGTTCTTC
>-|TRBV7-9|TRBJ1-1|-
CASSLAGGSAFF
TGTGCCAGCAGCTTAGCGGGGGGTTCAGCTTTCTTT
>few|TRBV3-1|TRBJ2-4|-
CASSQGYGAAAKNIQYF
TGTGCCAGCAGCCAAGGATACGGGGCCGCGGCCAAAAACATTCAGTACTTC
>-|TRBV7-2|TRBJ2-5|TRBD2
CASSRGTSGRAWETQYF
TGTGCCAGCAGCCGAGGGACTAGCGGGAGGGCCTGGGAGACCCAGTACTTC
>-|TRBV7-2|TRBJ2-1|-
CANSGSYNEQFF
TGTGCCAACTCGGGTTCCTACAATGAGCAGTTCTTC
>few|TRBV5-1|TRBJ2-7|-
CASSLGRLEQYF
TGCGCCAGCAGCTTGGGGCGCCTCGAGCAGTACTTC
>-|TRBV18|TRBJ2-7|TRBD2
CASSPGLAGGYRRF
TGTGCCAGCTCACCCGGACTAGCGGGAGGTTACCGGCGCTTC
>few|TRBV7-9|TRBJ1-3|-
CASSLVDTIYF
TGTGCCAGCAGCTTAGTTGACACCATATATTTT
>few|TRBV15|TRBJ2-3|-
CATSVAWGTQYF
TGTGCCACCAGCGTCGCATGGGGTACGCAGTATTTT
>few|TRBV12-3/TRBV12-4|TRBJ2-7|-
CASSGGLSVEEQYF
TGTGCCAGCAGTGGGGGACTGTCAGTTGAGGAGCAGTACTTC